The subject of this entry is one T cell receptor (beta chain). Authors' processing steps: The authors estimated nucleated cell counts from reference gene primer amplification. Data came from immunoSEQ multiplex PCR; TCRdb stores just in-frame clones and leaves some out. That table is the source of V, J and clone size, and D and trimming were worked out from the DNA. The sample consists of around 170,000 clones, around 90% of them appearing once. The sample belongs to a study of blood T cell repertoires in COVID-19. Overall study: The United States, Italy and Spain provided the acute and convalescent COVID-19 samples. T cells, B-cell-depleted T cells, or PBMCs provided the cDNA or gDNA that served as material.

Looked up from germline, CDR1 is MNHEY and CDR2 is SMNVEV (reference sequence). The CDR3 spans 12 residues. Trimming took off 7 bases at V and 7 bases at J, with 13 bases between the two ends. The origin of this receptor is a man aged 60 to 69 with acute or convalescent COVID-19. Sequencing was done on a sample of peripheral blood. The gene calls are TRBV27 and TRBJ1-2, with D tentatively TRBD1 (5 bases). CDR3 nucleotide sequence: TGTGCCAGCAAAAACACGCAGGGTGGCTACACCTTC. It translates to CASKNTQGGYTF.